The 4 T cell receptor beta chains reported below all come from one sample, sequenced in a study of T-cell reconstitution after alpha-beta-depleted transplantation in children. Unique molecular identifiers were incorporated during preparation of the TCRbeta library. TCRdb ran MiXCR on the PCR reads and lists one entry per CDR3 protein. The sample lists approximately 50,000 distinct CDR3 sequences, roughly 52% occurring once. The material sequenced was peripheral blood, taken before TCRalphabeta/CD19-depleted stem cell transplant. The source is a boy in the first two years of life with SCID, due to receive a stem cell transplant.

At least ten counts were recorded for this clonotype. The V gene is TRBV5-6, the J gene TRBJ1-5; perhaps TRBD1 as D (5 bases). Germline CDR1 SGHDT, CDR2 YYEEEE. V lost 0 bases and J lost 2, with 6 bases in between. The CDR3 has 14 amino acids. CDR3 sequence reads: CASSLGRGNQPQHF. CDR3 nucleotides: TGTGCCAGCAGCTTGGGCAGGGGCAATCAGCCCCAGCATTTT.

This clonotype came up a few times. CDR3 in amino acids: CSANSGGGTTNEKLFF. In nucleotides, the CDR3 is TGCAGTGCTAACAGCGGGGGGGGCACAACTAATGAAAAACTGTTTTTT. The chain has TRBV20-1 and TRBJ1-4; weak D call: TRBD1 (6 bases). Trimming left V 4 bases short and J 0 bases short, with 15 bases between. Germline V CDR1 and CDR2: DFQATT, SNEGSKA (reference sequence). CDR3 length: 16 residues.

V is TRBV7-2 and J is TRBJ2-1; no definite D call. Deletions cut 8 bases from V and 7 bases from J, with 18 bases between. The germline V gene encodes CDR1 SGHTA and CDR2 FQGNSA. The CDR3 consists of 14 residues. The CDR3 here is CASGSLETWNEQFF. The DNA of the CDR3 is TGTGCCAGCGGATCTCTCGAGACATGGAATGAGCAGTTCTTC. Full variable domain (rest looked up from reference TRBV7-2 and TRBJ2-1): GAGVSQSPSNKVTEKGKDVELRCDPISGHTALYWYRQSLGQGLEFLIYFQGNSAPDKSGLPSDRFSAERTGGSVSTLTIQRTQQEDSAVYLCASGSLETWNEQFFGPGTRLTVL.

The chain combines TRBV7-2 with TRBJ2-5, with D possibly matching TRBD2 (7 bases). CDR1 is SGHTA and CDR2 is FQGNSA in the germline V gene. V shed 2 bases and J shed 5 bases, with 15 bases lying between them. The CDR3 totals 15 residues. The CDR3 DNA reads TGTGCCAGCAGCTTAAGGGGGGGCGTCAGGGAGACCCAGTACTTC. Translated: CASSLRGGVRETQYF.